This TCR beta chain was retrieved from a study of OX40 agonist ivuxolimab in advanced cancers. Study-level information: Of mixed ages from about 20 to 80 and averaging approximately 60 years, the group was just under 85% male.

The CDR3 has 14 amino acids. CDR1 is MNHEY, CDR2 SVGAGI, per germline. Trimming left V 5 bases short and J 3 bases short, with 11 bases between. Data came from immunoSEQ multiplex PCR; TCRdb stores just in-frame clones and leaves some out. Of around 95,000 clones in the sample, about 92% are singletons; the top ten hold about 0.24%. Blood got drawn at baseline, again on cycle 4 day 1, and then on cycle 7 day 1. The sequence derives from an adult with an advanced solid tumor such as melanoma, head and neck, liver or kidney cancer. The chain links TRBV6-5 to TRBJ1-5; D possibly corresponds to TRBD1 (5 bases). This sample comprised CD4+ or CD8+ T cells sorted from blood, obtained in a trial of the OX40 agonist ivuxolimab. The CDR3 loop reads CASSHRQNNQPQHF. In DNA, the CDR3 is TGTGCCAGCAGTCACAGACAGAACAATCAGCCCCAGCATTTT.